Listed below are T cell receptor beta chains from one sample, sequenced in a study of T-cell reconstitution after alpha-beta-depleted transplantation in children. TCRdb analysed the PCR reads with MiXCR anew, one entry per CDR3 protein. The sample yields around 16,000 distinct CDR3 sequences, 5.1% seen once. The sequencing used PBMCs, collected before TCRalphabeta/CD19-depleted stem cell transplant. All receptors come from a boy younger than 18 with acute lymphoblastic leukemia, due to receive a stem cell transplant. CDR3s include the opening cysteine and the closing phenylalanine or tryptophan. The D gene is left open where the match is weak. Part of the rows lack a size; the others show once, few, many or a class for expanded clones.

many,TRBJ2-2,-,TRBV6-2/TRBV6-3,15,TGTGCCAGCAGTTACGCCGGCAGACACACCGGGGAGCTGTTTTTT,CASSYAGRHTGELFF
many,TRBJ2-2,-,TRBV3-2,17,TGTGCCAGCAGCCCGCGCGGGCTAGCGGGACTCACCGGGGAGCTGTTTTTT,CASSPRGLAGLTGELFF
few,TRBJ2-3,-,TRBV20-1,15,TGCAGTGCGCCGAACCCAGGGGATAGAGCAGATACGCAGTATTTT,CSAPNPGDRADTQYF
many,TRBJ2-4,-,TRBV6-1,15,TGTGCCAGCAGTGAAATGGGGTTAGCCAAAAACATTCAGGACTTC,CASSEMGLAKNIQDF
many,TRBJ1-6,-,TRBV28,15,TGTGCCAGCAGTTACCACCGGGATTATAATTCACCCCTCCACTTT,CASSYHRDYNSPLHF
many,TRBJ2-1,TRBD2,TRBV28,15,TGTGCCAGCGGGGCGGGGGGCCTGAGGCACAATGAGCAGTTCTTC,CASGAGGLRHNEQFF
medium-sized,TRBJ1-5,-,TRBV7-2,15,TGTGCCAGCAGCTTAAATGGATATAGCAATCAGCCCCAGCATTTT,CASSLNGYSNQPQHF
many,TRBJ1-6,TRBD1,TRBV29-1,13,TGCAGCGTTGGGGAGGGGGCCAATTCACCCCTCCACTTT,CSVGEGANSPLHF
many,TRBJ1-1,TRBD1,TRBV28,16,TGTGCCAGCACCATATCTATCAGGGGGCCGAACACTGAAGCTTTCTTT,CASTISIRGPNTEAFF
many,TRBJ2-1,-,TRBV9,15,TGTGCCAGCAGCGCCACTAGCAACTCCTACAATGAGCAGTTCTTC,CASSATSNSYNEQFF
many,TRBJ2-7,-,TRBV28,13,TGTGCCAGCAGGGGGGACAATTTCTACGAGCAGTACTTC,CASRGDNFYEQYF
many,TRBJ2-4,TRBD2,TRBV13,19,TGTGCCAGCAGCCCCTTTCCCGGGGGGGGCAACATAGCCAAAAACATTCAGTACTTC,CASSPFPGGGNIAKNIQYF
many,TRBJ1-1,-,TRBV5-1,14,TGCGCCAGCAGCTCGACAGGCCCGAACACTGAAGCTTTCTTT,CASSSTGPNTEAFF
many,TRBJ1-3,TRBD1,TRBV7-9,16,TGTGCCAGCAGCGCCCTGACAGGGGGCGATGGAAACACCATATATTTT,CASSALTGGDGNTIYF
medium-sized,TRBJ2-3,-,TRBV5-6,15,TGTGCCAGCAGCTTGAGGCGGGCGGCGATATATACGCAGTATTTT,CASSLRRAAIYTQYF
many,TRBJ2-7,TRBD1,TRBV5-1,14,TGCGCCAGCAGCCTGGGAGCAGGGGGCTACGAGCAGTACTTC,CASSLGAGGYEQYF
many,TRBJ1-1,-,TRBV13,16,TGTGCCAGCAGCTTAGCCTCGAGTTGGGGAAACACTGAAGCTTTCTTT,CASSLASSWGNTEAFF
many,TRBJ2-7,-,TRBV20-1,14,TGCAGTGCCCCCCCCCGCGCCGGAAACTACGAGCAGTACTTC,CSAPPRAGNYEQYF
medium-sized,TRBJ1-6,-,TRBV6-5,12,TGTGCCAGCACCGGGGGTAATTCACCCCTCCACTTT,CASTGGNSPLHF
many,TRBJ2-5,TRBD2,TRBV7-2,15,TGTGCCAGCAACCCTAGCGGGAGGGCCGGGGAGACCCAGTACTTC,CASNPSGRAGETQYF
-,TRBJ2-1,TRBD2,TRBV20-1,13,TGCAGTGCCTTAGCGGGAGGAGGGAATGAGCAGATCTTC,CSALAGGGNEQIF
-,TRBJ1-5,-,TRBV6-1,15,TGTGCCAGCAGTGCGGAGGGACTTAGCAATCAGCCCCAGCATTTT,CASSAEGLSNQPQHF